This TCR beta chain appears in the sequencing data of a study of T cells in Graves' hyperthyroidism and ophthalmopathy. RNA transcripts yielded amplified TCR beta CDR3 regions. The HTBI primer set drove a first-round RT-PCR of the TCR CDR3. MiXCR, run by TCRdb on the multiplex PCR reads, gives a single entry per CDR3 protein. Of approximately 220,000 distinct CDR3 sequences listed, 15% to 20% were seen once; the top ten hold about 45%. This CDR3 has 14 amino acids. Trimming removed 1 base at V and 5 bases at J, with 8 bases between. Germline V gene sequence: CDR1 SGHTA, CDR2 FQGNSA. This clonotype appeared many times.

The sequenced material came from blood. The receptor was isolated from a man aged 35-49 years with Graves' hyperthyroidism. The V gene is TRBV7-2, the J gene TRBJ2-2; no reliable D call. DNA of the CDR3: TGTGCCAGCAGCTTAGTTCTCGTTACCGGGGAGCTGTTTTTT. It translates to CASSLVLVTGELFF.